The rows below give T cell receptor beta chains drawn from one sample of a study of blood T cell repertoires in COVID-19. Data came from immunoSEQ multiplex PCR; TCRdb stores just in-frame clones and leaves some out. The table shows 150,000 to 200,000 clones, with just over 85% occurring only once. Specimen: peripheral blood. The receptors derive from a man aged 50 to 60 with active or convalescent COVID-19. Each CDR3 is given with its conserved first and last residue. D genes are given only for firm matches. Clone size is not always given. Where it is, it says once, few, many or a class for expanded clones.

CASSPHDSISEAFF | TGTGCCAGCTCACCGCATGACAGTATCTCTGAAGCTTTCTTT | NA | NA | TRBJ1-1 | 14 | TRBV18
CASSQDRTVSQTIYF | TGTGCCAGCAGCCAAGATCGGACAGTTAGTCAAACCATATATTTT | NA | NA | TRBJ1-3 | 15 | TRBV14
CASSRLAGTSGEQFF | TGTGCCAGCAGCCGACTAGCGGGGACCTCAGGGGAGCAGTTCTTC | NA | TRBD2 | TRBJ2-1 | 15 | TRBV6-4
CASSPQGPGQGNNEQFF | TGTGCCAGCAGCCCTCAAGGACCGGGACAGGGAAACAATGAGCAGTTCTTC | NA | TRBD1 | TRBJ2-1 | 17 | TRBV7-6
CASRGQVGNTGELFF | TGTGCCAGCAGAGGACAAGTCGGTAACACCGGGGAGCTGTTTTTT | few | NA | TRBJ2-2 | 15 | TRBV6-1
CSASGGRGNQPQHF | TGCAGTGCTAGTGGAGGGCGAGGCAATCAGCCCCAGCATTTT | NA | NA | TRBJ1-5 | 14 | TRBV20-1
CASSVVHLNTEAFF | TGTGCCAGCAGCGTAGTACACCTGAACACTGAAGCTTTCTTT | NA | NA | TRBJ1-1 | 14 | TRBV9
CATASHYSNQPQHF | TGTGCCACCGCATCCCACTATAGCAATCAGCCCCAGCATTTT | NA | NA | TRBJ1-5 | 14 | TRBV24-1
CASSRGTSVITGELFF | TGTGCCAGCAGCCGAGGGACTAGCGTAATCACCGGGGAGCTGTTTTTT | NA | TRBD2 | TRBJ2-2 | 16 | TRBV5-4
CASSSALAGTYSPLHF | TGTGCCAGCAGCTCCGCCTTGGCGGGTACTTATTCACCCCTCCACTTT | NA | NA | TRBJ1-6 | 16 | TRBV5-4
CASSPRASNQPQHF | TGTGCCAGCAGCCCGCGGGCCAGCAATCAGCCCCAGCATTTT | NA | NA | TRBJ1-5 | 14 | TRBV3-1/TRBV3-2
CASSLDQTGGPMNTEAFF | TGTGCCAGCAGCTTAGATCAAACGGGGGGCCCGATGAACACTGAAGCTTTCTTT | NA | NA | TRBJ1-1 | 18 | TRBV11-2
CASSYSAGVSPLHF | TGTGCCAGCAGTTACTCGGCAGGGGTCTCACCCCTCCACTTT | NA | NA | TRBJ1-6 | 14 | TRBV6-5
CASSFRTEDYGYTF | TGTGCCAGCAGTTTCAGGACAGAGGATTATGGCTACACCTTC | NA | NA | TRBJ1-2 | 14 | TRBV27
CASSQEKERDEQFF | TGTGCCAGCAGCCAAGAAAAGGAGCGGGATGAGCAGTTCTTC | NA | NA | TRBJ2-1 | 14 | TRBV3-1/TRBV3-2
CASSSLAGGPNTGELFF | TGTGCCAGCAGCTCCTTAGCGGGAGGTCCGAACACCGGGGAGCTGTTTTTT | NA | TRBD2 | TRBJ2-2 | 17 | TRBV5-4
CASSQASGARYTDTQYF | TGTGCCAGCAGCCAAGCTAGCGGGGCCAGATACACAGATACGCAGTATTTT | NA | TRBD2 | TRBJ2-3 | 17 | TRBV3-1/TRBV3-2
CASSLASQGGKDTQYF | TGTGCCAGCAGCTTAGCTTCGCAGGGGGGAAAAGATACGCAGTATTTT | NA | NA | TRBJ2-3 | 16 | TRBV7-6
CASSLPGQKNTEAFF | TGTGCCAGCTCACTGCCCGGACAGAAAAACACTGAAGCTTTCTTT | NA | NA | TRBJ1-1 | 15 | TRBV18
CASSVVGYLGGEQYF | TGTGCCAGCAGCGTAGTCGGCTACCTGGGGGGTGAGCAGTACTTC | NA | NA | TRBJ2-7 | 15 | TRBV9
CASSSEARGNTEAFF | TGTGCCAGCAGTTCGGAGGCTCGTGGGAACACTGAAGCTTTCTTT | NA | NA | TRBJ1-1 | 15 | TRBV27
CASRPGGQIQETQYF | TGTGCCAGCAGACCCGGGGGGCAGATCCAAGAGACCCAGTACTTC | once | NA | TRBJ2-5 | 15 | TRBV28
CASSAGQGHNQPQHF | TGTGCCAGTAGTGCAGGGCAGGGGCACAATCAGCCCCAGCATTTT | few | NA | TRBJ1-5 | 15 | TRBV19
CASSPIRVINEKLFF | TGTGCCAGCTCACCAATTCGGGTTATTAATGAAAAACTGTTTTTT | NA | NA | TRBJ1-4 | 15 | TRBV18
CASSWRPGQGYNEQFF | TGCGCCAGCAGCTGGCGGCCGGGACAGGGGTACAATGAGCAGTTCTTC | once | TRBD1 | TRBJ2-1 | 16 | TRBV5-1
CASSSRGAGGGDEQFF | TGTGCCAGCAGCTCCAGGGGAGCGGGAGGGGGGGATGAGCAGTTCTTC | once | TRBD2 | TRBJ2-1 | 16 | TRBV5-4
CASSLLGSTGYDEQFF | TGTGCCAGCAGCTTACTTGGCTCCACGGGATACGATGAGCAGTTCTTC | NA | NA | TRBJ2-1 | 16 | TRBV11-2
CASRQGFNEKLFF | TGTGCCAGCAGACAGGGGTTTAATGAAAAACTGTTTTTT | few | TRBD1 | TRBJ1-4 | 13 | TRBV25-1
CASSLDRDYYGYTF | TGTGCCAGCAGCTTAGATAGAGACTACTATGGCTACACCTTC | NA | NA | TRBJ1-2 | 14 | TRBV11-2
CASSQITGELFF | TGTGCCAGCAGCCAAATTACCGGGGAGCTGTTTTTT | NA | NA | TRBJ2-2 | 12 | TRBV12-3/TRBV12-4
CASSSASGSSYNEQFF | TGCGCCAGCAGCTCGGCAAGCGGTAGCTCCTACAATGAGCAGTTCTTC | NA | NA | TRBJ2-1 | 16 | TRBV5-1
CASSRQAATNEKLFF | TGTGCCAGCAGCCGACAGGCCGCAACTAATGAAAAACTGTTTTTT | NA | NA | TRBJ1-4 | 15 | TRBV3-1/TRBV3-2
CAISGGGGGYEQYF | TGTGCCATCAGTGGTGGGGGAGGAGGCTACGAGCAGTACTTC | NA | NA | TRBJ2-7 | 14 | TRBV10-3
CASSYSTAGTDGYTF | TGTGCCAGCAGTTACTCGACAGCCGGAACGGATGGCTACACCTTC | once | NA | TRBJ1-2 | 15 | TRBV6-5
CASSYPEQFF | TGTGCCAGCAGTTACCCAGAGCAGTTCTTC | NA | NA | TRBJ2-1 | 10 | TRBV6-5
CASFTSYGGNTIYF | TGTGCCAGTTTTACAAGCTACGGGGGAAACACCATATATTTT | NA | NA | TRBJ1-3 | 14 | TRBV28
CSGGSTGELFF | TGCAGCGGAGGCAGCACCGGGGAGCTGTTTTTT | NA | NA | TRBJ2-2 | 11 | TRBV29-1
CASGMEGSYNSPLHF | TGTGCCAGCGGGATGGAGGGTTCATATAATTCACCCCTCCACTTT | NA | NA | TRBJ1-6 | 15 | TRBV6-5
CAWSVQGGVGYTF | TGTGCCTGGAGTGTCCAGGGCGGTGTTGGCTACACCTTC | few | NA | TRBJ1-2 | 13 | TRBV30
CASSPPSGGSNEQFF | TGTGCCAGCAGCCCCCCGTCCGGGGGGAGCAATGAGCAGTTCTTC | NA | TRBD2 | TRBJ2-1 | 15 | TRBV28
CASSPDTAPPEKLFF | TGTGCCAGCAGTCCCGACACGGCTCCCCCGGAAAAACTGTTTTTT | NA | NA | TRBJ1-4 | 15 | TRBV6-5
CASRPGTLTISSYNEQFF | TGTGCCAGCAGGCCCGGGACTCTCACCATAAGCTCCTACAATGAGCAGTTCTTC | NA | NA | TRBJ2-1 | 18 | TRBV7-9
CASSPSQNTEAFF | TGTGCCAGCTCACCAAGCCAAAACACTGAAGCTTTCTTT | few | NA | TRBJ1-1 | 13 | TRBV18
CASSSGYYGYTF | TGTGCCAGCAGCTCAGGTTACTATGGCTACACCTTC | NA | NA | TRBJ1-2 | 12 | TRBV6-5
CSASFPGGSSSGEQFF | TGCAGTGCTAGTTTCCCGGGAGGGTCATCGTCCGGTGAGCAGTTCTTC | few | TRBD2 | TRBJ2-1 | 16 | TRBV20-1
CASRPQTEIMNTEAFF | TGTGCCAGCCGCCCACAGACAGAGATCATGAACACTGAAGCTTTCTTT | many | NA | TRBJ1-1 | 16 | TRBV19
CASSQGVRYGASGNTIYF | TGCGCCAGCAGCCAGGGCGTTAGGTACGGTGCCTCTGGAAACACCATATATTTT | NA | NA | TRBJ1-3 | 18 | TRBV4-3
CSVDWATDTQYF | TGCAGCGTCGATTGGGCCACAGATACGCAGTATTTT | NA | NA | TRBJ2-3 | 12 | TRBV29-1
CASSSQGSTDTQYF | TGTGCCAGCTCGTCCCAGGGATCCACAGATACGCAGTATTTT | NA | NA | TRBJ2-3 | 14 | TRBV18
CASSIGRVNTEAFF | TGTGCCAGTAGTATAGGCAGGGTAAACACTGAAGCTTTCTTT | NA | NA | TRBJ1-1 | 14 | TRBV19
CASSEPGQGADTQYF | TGTGCCAGCAGTGAACCGGGACAGGGGGCAGATACGCAGTATTTT | NA | TRBD1 | TRBJ2-3 | 15 | TRBV6-1